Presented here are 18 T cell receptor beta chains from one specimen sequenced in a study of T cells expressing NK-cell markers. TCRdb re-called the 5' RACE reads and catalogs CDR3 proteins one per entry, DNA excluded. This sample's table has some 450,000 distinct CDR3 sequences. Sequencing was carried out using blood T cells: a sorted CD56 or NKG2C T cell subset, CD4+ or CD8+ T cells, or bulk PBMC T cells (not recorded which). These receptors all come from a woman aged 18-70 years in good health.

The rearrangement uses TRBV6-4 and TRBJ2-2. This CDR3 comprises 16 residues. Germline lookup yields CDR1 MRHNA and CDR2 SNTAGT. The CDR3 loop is CASSDLGALGTGELFF.

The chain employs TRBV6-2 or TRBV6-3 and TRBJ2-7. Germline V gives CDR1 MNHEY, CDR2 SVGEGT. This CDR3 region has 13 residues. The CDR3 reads CATEDSTSYEQYF.

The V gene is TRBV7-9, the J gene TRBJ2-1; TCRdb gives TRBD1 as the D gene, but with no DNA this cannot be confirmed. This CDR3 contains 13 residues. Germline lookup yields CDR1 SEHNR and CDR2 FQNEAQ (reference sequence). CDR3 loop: CASSLGGRFEQFF.

The CDR3 reads CASSQSGGASYNSPLHF. The chain employs TRBV4-3 and TRBJ1-6; the TCRdb D gene call, TRBD1, has no DNA to confirm it. The germline V gene encodes CDR1 LGHNA and CDR2 YSLEER. The CDR3 runs 17 residues.

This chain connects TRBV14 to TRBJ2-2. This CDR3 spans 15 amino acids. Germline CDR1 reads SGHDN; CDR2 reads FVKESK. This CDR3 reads CASSQQWVTTGELFF.

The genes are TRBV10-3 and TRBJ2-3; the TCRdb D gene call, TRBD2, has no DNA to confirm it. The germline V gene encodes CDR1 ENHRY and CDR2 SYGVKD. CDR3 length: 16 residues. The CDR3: CAISPYSREEADTQYF.

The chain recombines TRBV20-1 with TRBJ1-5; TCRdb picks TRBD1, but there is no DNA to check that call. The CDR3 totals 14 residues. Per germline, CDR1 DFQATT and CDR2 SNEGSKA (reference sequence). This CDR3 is CSASPGQPNQPQHF.

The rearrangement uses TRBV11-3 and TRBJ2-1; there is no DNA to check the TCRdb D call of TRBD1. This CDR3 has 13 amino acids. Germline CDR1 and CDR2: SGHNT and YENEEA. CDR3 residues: CASSLDREPEQFF.

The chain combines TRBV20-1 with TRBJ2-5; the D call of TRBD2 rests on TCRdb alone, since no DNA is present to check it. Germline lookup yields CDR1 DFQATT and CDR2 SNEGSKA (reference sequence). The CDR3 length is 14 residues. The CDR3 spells CSARDFGTSGTQYF.

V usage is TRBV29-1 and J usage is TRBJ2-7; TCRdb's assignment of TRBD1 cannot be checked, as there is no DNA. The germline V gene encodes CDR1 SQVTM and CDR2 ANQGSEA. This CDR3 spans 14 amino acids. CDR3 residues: CSVVGQGGMSEQYF.

The CDR3 spells CSVSETGVYGYTF. The chain uses TRBV29-1 and TRBJ1-2; the D call of TRBD1 rests on TCRdb alone, since no DNA is present to check it. CDR1 and CDR2 (germline): SQVTM, ANQGSEA. The CDR3 has 13 amino acids.

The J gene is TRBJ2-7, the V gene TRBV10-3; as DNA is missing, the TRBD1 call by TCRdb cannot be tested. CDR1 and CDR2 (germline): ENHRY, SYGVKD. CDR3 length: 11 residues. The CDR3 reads CAISQGGEQYF.

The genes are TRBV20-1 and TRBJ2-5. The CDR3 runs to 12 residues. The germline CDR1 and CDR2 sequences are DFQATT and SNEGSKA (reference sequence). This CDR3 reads CSASARQETQYF.

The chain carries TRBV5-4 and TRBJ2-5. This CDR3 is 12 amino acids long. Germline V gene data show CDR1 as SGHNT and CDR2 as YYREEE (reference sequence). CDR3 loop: CASRLDQETQYF.

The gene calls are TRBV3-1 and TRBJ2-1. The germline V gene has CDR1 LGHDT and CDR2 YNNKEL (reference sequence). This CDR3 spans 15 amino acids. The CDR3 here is CASTKGNYWRREQFF.

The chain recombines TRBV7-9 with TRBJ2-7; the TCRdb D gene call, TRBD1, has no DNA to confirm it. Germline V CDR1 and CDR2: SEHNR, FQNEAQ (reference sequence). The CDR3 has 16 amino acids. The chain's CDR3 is CASSGAPDRDSFEQYF. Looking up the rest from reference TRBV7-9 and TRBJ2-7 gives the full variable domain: DTGVSQNPRHKITKRGQNVTFRCDPISEHNRLYWYRQTLGQGPEFLTYFQNEAQLEKSRLLSDRFSAERPKGSFSTLEIQRTEQGDSAMYLCASSGAPDRDSFEQYFGPGTRLTVT.

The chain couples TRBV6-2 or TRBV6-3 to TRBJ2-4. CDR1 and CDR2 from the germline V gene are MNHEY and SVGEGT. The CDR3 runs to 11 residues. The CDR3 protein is CASMGFPIQYF.

The chain's CDR3 is CASSLASAGGGYEQYF. The gene calls are TRBV7-8 and TRBJ2-7; the TCRdb call, TRBD2, lacks DNA for checking. This CDR3 has 16 amino acids. Germline V gene sequence: CDR1 SGHVS, CDR2 FQNEAQ.